These 2 T cell receptor beta chains originate from one sample sequenced in a study of T-cell memory formation after mild COVID-19. TCRdb reanalysed the 5' RACE reads using MiXCR and keeps one entry per CDR3 protein. Here the sample spans 85,000 to 120,000 distinct CDR3 sequences, 9.5% to 15% being singletons. Sample: PBMCs or a T cell subset sorted from them (not recorded which). These TCRs come from an adult woman who had mild COVID-19 (a few samples of this study predate the infection). Cell type and time point are not known.

This clonotype was found many times. The chain has TRBV25-1 and TRBJ2-6; 8 bases align to TRBD1. V lost 3 bases, J lost 1 base, and 5 bases stayed unmatched. Germline V gives CDR1 MGHDK, CDR2 SYGVNS. The CDR3 is made up of 17 amino acids. As DNA, the CDR3 is TGTGCCAGCAGTGAGGCAGGGGGCGAATCTGGGGCCAACGTCCTGACTTTC. This encodes CASSEAGGESGANVLTF.

The V call is TRBV9, the J call TRBJ2-3; 8 nucleotides align to TRBD1. The CDR3 is made up of 15 amino acids. V shed 2 bases and J 1 base; nucleotides not matched to a gene: 3. Per the germline V gene, CDR1 is SGDLS and CDR2 is YYNGEE. CDR3 DNA sequence: TGTGCCAGCAGCGTGGGGGACAGGCGCACAGATACGCAGTATTTT. Protein sequence: CASSVGDRRTDTQYF.